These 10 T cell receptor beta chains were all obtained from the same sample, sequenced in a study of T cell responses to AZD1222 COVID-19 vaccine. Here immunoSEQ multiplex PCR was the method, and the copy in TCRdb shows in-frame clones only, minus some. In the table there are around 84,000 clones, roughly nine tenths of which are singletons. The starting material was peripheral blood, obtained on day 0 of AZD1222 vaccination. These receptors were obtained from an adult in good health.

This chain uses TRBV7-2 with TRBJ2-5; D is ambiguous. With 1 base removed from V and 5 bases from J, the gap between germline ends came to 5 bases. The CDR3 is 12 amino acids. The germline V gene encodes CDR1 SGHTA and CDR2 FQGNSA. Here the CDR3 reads CASSLDSETQYF. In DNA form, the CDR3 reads TGTGCCAGCAGCTTAGATTCGGAGACCCAGTACTTC. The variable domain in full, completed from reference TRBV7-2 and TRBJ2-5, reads GAGVSQSPSNKVTEKGKDVELRCDPISGHTALYWYRQSLGQGLEFLIYFQGNSAPDKSGLPSDRFSAERTGGSVSTLTIQRTQQEDSAVYLCASSLDSETQYFGPGTRLLVL.

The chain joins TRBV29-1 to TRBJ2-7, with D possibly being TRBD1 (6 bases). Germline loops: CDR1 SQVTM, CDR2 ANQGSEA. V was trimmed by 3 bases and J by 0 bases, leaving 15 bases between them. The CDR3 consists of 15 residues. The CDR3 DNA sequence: TGCAGCGTTGAGTCAGGGGCCCAAAGCTCCTACGAGCAGTACTTC. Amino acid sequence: CSVESGAQSSYEQYF.

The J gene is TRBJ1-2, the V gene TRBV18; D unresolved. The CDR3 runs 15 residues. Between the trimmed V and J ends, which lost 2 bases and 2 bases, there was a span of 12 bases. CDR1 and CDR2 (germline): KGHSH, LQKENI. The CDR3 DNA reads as TGTGCCAGCTCACCAGGTTTGAATCGAAACTATGGCTACACCTTC. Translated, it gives CASSPGLNRNYGYTF.

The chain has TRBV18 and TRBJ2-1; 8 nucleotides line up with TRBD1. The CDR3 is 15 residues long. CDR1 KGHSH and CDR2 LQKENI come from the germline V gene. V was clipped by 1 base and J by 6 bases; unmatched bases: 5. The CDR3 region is CASSPLQGAGNEQFF. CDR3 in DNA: TGTGCCAGCTCACCACTGCAGGGGGCCGGCAATGAGCAGTTCTTC.

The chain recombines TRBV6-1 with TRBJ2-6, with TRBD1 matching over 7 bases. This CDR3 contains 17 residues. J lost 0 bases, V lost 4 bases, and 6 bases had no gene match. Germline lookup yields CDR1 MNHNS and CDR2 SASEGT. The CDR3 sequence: CASSGRDSSSGANVLTF. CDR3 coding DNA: TGTGCCAGCAGTGGCCGGGACAGCAGCTCTGGGGCCAACGTCCTGACTTTC.

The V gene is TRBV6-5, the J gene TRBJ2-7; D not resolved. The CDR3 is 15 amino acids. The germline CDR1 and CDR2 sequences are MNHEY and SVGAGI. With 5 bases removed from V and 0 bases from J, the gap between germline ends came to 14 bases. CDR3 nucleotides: TGTGCCAGCAGTAATTATCACCGGAGCTCCTACGAGCAGTACTTC. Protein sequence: CASSNYHRSSYEQYF.

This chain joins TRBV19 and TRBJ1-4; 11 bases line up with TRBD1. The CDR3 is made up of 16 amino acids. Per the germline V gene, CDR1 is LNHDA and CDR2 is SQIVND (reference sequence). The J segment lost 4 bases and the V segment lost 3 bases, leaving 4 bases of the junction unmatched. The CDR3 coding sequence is TGTGCCAGTAGTATCGGACAGGGGGCTTTTAATGAAAAACTGTTTTTT. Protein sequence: CASSIGQGAFNEKLFF. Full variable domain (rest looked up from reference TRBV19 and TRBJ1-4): DGGITQSPKYLFRKEGQNVTLSCEQNLNHDAMYWYRQDPGQGLRLIYYSQIVNDFQKGDIAEGYSVSREKKESFPLTVTSAQKNPTAFYLCASSIGQGAFNEKLFFGSGTQLSVL.

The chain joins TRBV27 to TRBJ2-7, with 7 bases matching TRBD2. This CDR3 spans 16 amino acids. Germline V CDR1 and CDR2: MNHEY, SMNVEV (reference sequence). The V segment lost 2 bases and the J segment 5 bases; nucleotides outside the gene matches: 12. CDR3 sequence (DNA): TGTGCCAGCAGTTTAAGCCCTCTTGGGAGGGTTGACGAGCAGTACTTC. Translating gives CASSLSPLGRVDEQYF.

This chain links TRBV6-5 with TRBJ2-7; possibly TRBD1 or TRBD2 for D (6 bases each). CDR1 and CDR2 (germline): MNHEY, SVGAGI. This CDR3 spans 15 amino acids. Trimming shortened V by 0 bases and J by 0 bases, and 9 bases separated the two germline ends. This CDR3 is CASSYSGGASYEQYF. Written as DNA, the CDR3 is TGTGCCAGCAGTTACTCGGGGGGCGCCTCCTACGAGCAGTACTTC.

CDR3 protein: CSASGRSSGNTIYF. CDR3 nucleotide sequence: TGCAGTGCTAGTGGCAGGTCCTCTGGAAACACCATATATTTT. This sequence joins TRBV20-1 and TRBJ1-3, with D hard to call. CDR3 size: 14 residues. CDR1 is DFQATT and CDR2 is SNEGSKA in the germline V gene (reference sequence). V was cut by 3 bases and J by 0 bases, with 9 bases left in between.